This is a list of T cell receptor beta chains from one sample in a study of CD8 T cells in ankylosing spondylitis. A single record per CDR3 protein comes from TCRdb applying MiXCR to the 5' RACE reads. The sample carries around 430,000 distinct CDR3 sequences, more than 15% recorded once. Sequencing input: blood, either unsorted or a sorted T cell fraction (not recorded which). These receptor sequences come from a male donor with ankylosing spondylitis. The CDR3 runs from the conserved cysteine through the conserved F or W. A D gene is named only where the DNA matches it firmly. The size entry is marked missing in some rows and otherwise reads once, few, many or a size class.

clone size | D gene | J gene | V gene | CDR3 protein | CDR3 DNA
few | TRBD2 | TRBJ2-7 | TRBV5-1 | CASSSKTSYSYEQYF | TGCGCCAGCAGCTCCAAGACTAGCTACTCCTACGAGCAGTACTTC
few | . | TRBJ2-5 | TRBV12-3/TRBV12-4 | CASSLGSLETQYF | TGTGCCAGCAGTTTGGGTAGCTTGGAGACCCAGTACTTC
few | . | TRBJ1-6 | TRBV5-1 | CASALAPGNSPLHF | TGCGCCAGCGCCTTGGCACCTGGTAATTCACCCCTCCACTTT
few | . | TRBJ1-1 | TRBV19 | CASSIVDMNTEAFF | TGTGCCAGTAGTATCGTGGACATGAACACTGAAGCTTTCTTT
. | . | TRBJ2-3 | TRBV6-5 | CASSYPDPRDTQYF | TGTGCCAGCAGTTACCCGGACCCAAGGGATACGCAGTATTTT
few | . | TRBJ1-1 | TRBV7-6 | CASSSDLYTEAFF | TGTGCCAGCAGCTCCGATCTCTACACTGAAGCTTTCTTT
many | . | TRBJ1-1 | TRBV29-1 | CSAPTVGTEAFF | TGCAGCGCCCCAACAGTGGGCACTGAAGCTTTCTTT
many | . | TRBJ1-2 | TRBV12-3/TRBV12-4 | CASRRTNGYTF | TGTGCCAGCAGGAGGACAAATGGCTACACCTTC
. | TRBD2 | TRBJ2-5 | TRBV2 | CASSDGLAVQETQYF | TGTGCCAGCAGTGACGGACTAGCGGTTCAAGAGACCCAGTACTTC
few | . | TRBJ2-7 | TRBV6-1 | CASSDAGYSYEQYF | TGTGCCAGCAGTGATGCAGGGTATTCCTACGAGCAGTACTTC
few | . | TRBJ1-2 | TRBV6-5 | CASSYSGQTPGGYTF | TGTGCCAGCAGTTACTCGGGGCAGACCCCCGGGGGCTACACCTTC
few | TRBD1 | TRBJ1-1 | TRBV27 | CASSITRGMNTEAFF | TGTGCCAGCAGTATTACCAGGGGGATGAACACTGAAGCTTTCTTT
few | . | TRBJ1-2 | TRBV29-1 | CSAPSSTYGYTF | TGCAGCGCTCCAAGCAGCACCTATGGCTACACCTTC
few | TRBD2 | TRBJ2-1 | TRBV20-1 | CSARKELAGGLAKEQFF | TGCAGTGCTAGAAAAGAACTAGCGGGGGGGCTGGCGAAGGAGCAGTTCTTC
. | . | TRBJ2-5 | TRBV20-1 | CSARAGLQEGQETQYF | TGCAGTGCTAGAGCGGGTTTGCAGGAGGGGCAAGAGACCCAGTACTTC
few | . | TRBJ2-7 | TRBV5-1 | CASSARGAYEQYF | TGCGCCAGCAGCGCCAGGGGTGCCTACGAGCAGTACTTC
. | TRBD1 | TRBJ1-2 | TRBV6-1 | CASSGDRVFGYTF | TGTGCCAGCAGTGGGGACAGGGTTTTCGGCTACACCTTC
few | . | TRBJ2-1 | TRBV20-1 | CSAKFPPGNEQFF | TGCAGTGCTAAGTTCCCTCCGGGGAATGAGCAGTTCTTC
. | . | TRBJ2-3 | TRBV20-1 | CSASPPGTTDTQYF | TGCAGTGCTAGTCCACCGGGGACCACAGATACGCAGTATTTT
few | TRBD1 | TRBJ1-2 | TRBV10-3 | CAISESGQGLYGYTF | TGTGCCATCAGTGAGTCGGGACAGGGGCTCTATGGCTACACCTTC
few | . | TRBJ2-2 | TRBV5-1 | CASSPDANTGELFF | TGCGCCAGCAGCCCGGACGCGAACACCGGGGAGCTGTTTTTT
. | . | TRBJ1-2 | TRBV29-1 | CSVDRSQGNGYTF | TGCAGCGTCGACCGCTCACAGGGTAATGGCTACACCTTC
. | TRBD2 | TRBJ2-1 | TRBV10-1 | CASSESTGTSGSLMAYNEQFF | TGCGCCAGCAGTGAGTCGACAGGGACTAGCGGGAGCCTAATGGCCTACAATGAGCAGTTCTTC
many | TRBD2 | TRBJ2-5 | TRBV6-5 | CASSYSRTSGYDQYF | TGTGCCAGCAGTTACAGTAGGACTAGCGGGTACGACCAGTACTTC
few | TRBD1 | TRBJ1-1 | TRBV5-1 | CASSLVSFRGSEAFF | TGCGCCAGCAGCTTGGTAAGCTTCAGGGGGTCTGAAGCTTTCTTT
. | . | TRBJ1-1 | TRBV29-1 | CSGGKNTEAFF | TGCAGCGGGGGAAAGAACACTGAAGCTTTCTTT
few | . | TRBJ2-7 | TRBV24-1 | CATSDGSVYEQYF | TGTGCCACCAGTGATGGCTCGGTCTACGAGCAGTACTTC
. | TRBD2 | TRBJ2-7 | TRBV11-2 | CASSPLAGLYEQYF | TGTGCCAGCAGCCCACTAGCGGGGCTCTACGAGCAGTACTTC
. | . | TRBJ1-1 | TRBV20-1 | CSARIGTGNTEAFF | TGCAGTGCTAGAATCGGGACGGGGAACACTGAAGCTTTCTTT
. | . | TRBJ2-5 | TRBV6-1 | CASSEEMRARETQYF | TGTGCCAGCAGTGAAGAGATGAGGGCCAGAGAGACCCAGTACTTC
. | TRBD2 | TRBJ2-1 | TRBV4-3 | CASSQSPAGGPNEQFF | TGCGCCAGCAGCCAATCTCCAGCGGGAGGGCCAAATGAGCAGTTCTTC